Listed below are T cell receptor beta chains from one sample, sequenced in a study of blood T cell repertoires in COVID-19. Clones were read by immunoSEQ multiplex PCR, and TCRdb kept only the in-frame ones, dropping some. The sample consists of some 120,000 clones, under 85% of them appearing once. The sample consisted of PBMCs or T cells enriched from blood (not recorded which). These receptor sequences come from a man between 25 and 39 years old who had recovered from COVID-19. Both conserved end residues are part of each CDR3.

j_call: TRBJ2-1; v_call: TRBV9; cdr3_aa: CASSAPPGNEQFF
j_call: TRBJ2-1; v_call: TRBV7-2; cdr3_aa: CASSRGLAGGNEQFF
j_call: TRBJ2-1; v_call: TRBV14; cdr3_aa: CASSPSTGAGSYNEQFF
j_call: TRBJ2-1; v_call: TRBV4-1; cdr3_aa: CASSQVQANEQFF
j_call: TRBJ2-3; v_call: TRBV5-4; cdr3_aa: CASSLRLAGGYTDTQYF
j_call: TRBJ2-1; v_call: TRBV11-2; cdr3_aa: CASSLEAAGGVYNEQFF
j_call: TRBJ2-1; v_call: TRBV28; cdr3_aa: CASISGGTYNEQFF
j_call: TRBJ1-6; v_call: TRBV27; cdr3_aa: CASSFNRGDNSPLHF
j_call: TRBJ2-5; v_call: TRBV7-2; cdr3_aa: CASSSYGETQYF
j_call: TRBJ2-5; v_call: TRBV11-2; cdr3_aa: CASSLLGSGETQYF
j_call: TRBJ1-2; v_call: TRBV4-1; cdr3_aa: CASSPAESRLVGYTF
j_call: TRBJ1-3; v_call: TRBV6-5; cdr3_aa: CASSEQGVSGNTIYF
j_call: TRBJ2-5; v_call: TRBV29-1; cdr3_aa: CSANSGRARETQYF
j_call: TRBJ2-7; v_call: TRBV3-1/TRBV3-2; cdr3_aa: CASSLAPSPYEQYF
j_call: TRBJ1-4; v_call: TRBV4-1; cdr3_aa: CASSQAPSGSTNEKLFF
j_call: TRBJ2-2; v_call: TRBV19; cdr3_aa: CASSNQGRTGELFF
j_call: TRBJ2-3; v_call: TRBV6-5; cdr3_aa: CASSYLRTSTDTQYF
j_call: TRBJ2-3; v_call: TRBV2; cdr3_aa: CASSGGEDTQYF
j_call: TRBJ2-2; v_call: TRBV19; cdr3_aa: CASSIEQGIVGELFF
j_call: TRBJ2-1; v_call: TRBV5-4; cdr3_aa: CASSSGGLAGGASQFF
j_call: TRBJ2-2; v_call: TRBV2; cdr3_aa: CASSEGQPGELFF
j_call: TRBJ2-5; v_call: TRBV5-1; cdr3_aa: CASTLQETQYF
j_call: TRBJ2-7; v_call: TRBV3-1/TRBV3-2; cdr3_aa: CASSQDPRGGEQYF
j_call: TRBJ2-1; v_call: TRBV24-1; cdr3_aa: CATSDLDRLQGNHNEQFF